One T cell receptor beta chain is described in this entry. This record comes from a study of blood T cell repertoires in COVID-19. Assay: immunoSEQ multiplex PCR; the TCRdb copy retains only in-frame clones and omits some. Among about 220,000 clones listed, 75% to 90% were seen once. V dropped 3 bases and J dropped 7; count of bases not matched to a gene: 4. In germline, CDR1 is GTSNPN, CDR2 SVGIG (reference sequence). This CDR3 is 12 amino acids long. The V and J genes are TRBV30 and TRBJ1-2; 8 bases are shared with TRBD1. The TCR comes from a human donor in a cohort sampled during active COVID-19. The sample taken for sequencing was peripheral blood. The CDR3 loop is CAWSRTGIGYTF. The CDR3 DNA reads as TGTGCCTGGAGCAGGACAGGGATTGGCTACACCTTC.